A selection of T cell receptor beta chains follows, all from one sample in a study of Ad26.COV2.S vaccination and SARS-CoV-2 variants. Profiling relied on immunoSEQ multiplex PCR, and the TCRdb table lists in-frame clones only, not all of them. The table lists around 370,000 clones, around 84% of them singletons. Sequenced here: peripheral blood, sampled in a trial of Ad26.COV2.S vaccine versus placebo. Receptors were obtained from a person between 18 and 65 years old who received the Ad26.COV2.S COVID-19 vaccine or a placebo. CDR3s include the opening cysteine and the closing phenylalanine or tryptophan. A D gene is named only where the DNA matches it firmly. Only part of the rows carry a size: once, few, many, or a class if the clone is expanded.

>few|TRBJ2-7|TRBD2|14|TRBV6-2/TRBV6-3
CASSYLAGYYEQYF
TGTGCCAGCAGTTATCTAGCGGGGTACTACGAGCAGTACTTC
>NA|TRBJ1-4|TRBD1|13|TRBV10-3
CAISGTVNEKLFF
TGTGCCATCTCCGGGACAGTTAATGAAAAACTGTTTTTT
>once|TRBJ2-1|NA|15|TRBV5-4
CASARGGTANNEQFF
TGTGCCAGCGCACGGGGAGGGACAGCAAACAATGAGCAGTTCTTC
>few|TRBJ1-1|NA|13|TRBV30
CAWSQGRGTEAFF
TGTGCCTGGAGTCAAGGGAGAGGCACTGAAGCTTTCTTT
>NA|TRBJ1-1|TRBD1|15|TRBV5-4
CASSSLDSGGTEAFF
TGTGCCAGCAGCTCACTTGACTCAGGGGGCACTGAAGCTTTCTTT
>NA|TRBJ1-2|NA|14|TRBV6-5
CASSYSAVPRGYTF
TGTGCCAGCAGTTACTCGGCAGTTCCTCGTGGCTACACCTTC
>NA|TRBJ2-5|NA|14|TRBV9
CASSVDRAQETQYF
TGTGCCAGCAGCGTAGACCGAGCTCAAGAGACCCAGTACTTC
>NA|TRBJ2-7|NA|14|TRBV14
CASSQGPGRLEQYF
TGTGCCAGCAGCCAAGGTCCGGGACGTCTCGAGCAGTACTTC
>NA|TRBJ2-5|TRBD2|16|TRBV18
CASSPSQRGPQETQYF
TGTGCCAGCTCACCATCTCAGCGGGGGCCCCAAGAGACCCAGTACTTC
>NA|TRBJ2-1|TRBD1|16|TRBV18
CASSRPRDSRDNEQFF
TGTGCCAGCTCGCGACCCCGGGACAGCCGTGACAATGAGCAGTTCTTC
>once|TRBJ2-6|NA|16|TRBV10-3
CAISEAARAGANVLTF
TGTGCCATCAGCGAGGCCGCCAGGGCTGGGGCCAACGTCCTGACTTTC
>once|TRBJ2-1|NA|15|TRBV27
CASSLSLGLINEQFF
TGTGCCAGCAGTTTAAGTTTGGGTCTTATCAATGAGCAGTTCTTC
>NA|TRBJ2-7|NA|13|TRBV5-8
CASSFPVTYEQYF
TGTGCCAGCAGCTTCCCAGTAACCTACGAGCAGTACTTC
>NA|TRBJ2-7|NA|15|TRBV4-1
CASSQAGNSPYEQYF
TGCGCCAGCAGCCAAGCCGGGAACAGTCCCTACGAGCAGTACTTC
>NA|TRBJ2-4|NA|14|TRBV30
CAWRPNRVQNIQYF
TGTGCCTGGAGACCAAACAGGGTCCAAAACATTCAGTACTTC
>NA|TRBJ2-2|TRBD1|19|TRBV7-8
CASSLSRPYTGGHGGELFF
TGTGCCAGCAGCCTATCAAGACCATATACAGGGGGCCATGGCGGGGAGCTGTTTTTT
>once|TRBJ1-3|NA|15|TRBV3-1/TRBV3-2
CASSQESYSGNTIYF
TGTGCCAGCAGCCAAGAAAGCTACTCTGGAAACACCATATATTTT
>NA|TRBJ2-5|TRBD1|15|TRBV3-1/TRBV3-2
CASSRRTGHQETQYF
TGTGCCAGCAGCCGTCGGACAGGCCACCAAGAGACCCAGTACTTC
>NA|TRBJ2-7|TRBD2|16|TRBV5-4
CASSPTSGRASYEQYF
TGTGCCAGCAGCCCGACTAGCGGGAGGGCCTCCTACGAGCAGTACTTC
>NA|TRBJ1-2|NA|12|TRBV3-1/TRBV3-2
CASSQDPDGYTF
TGTGCCAGCAGCCAAGATCCGGATGGCTACACCTTC
>NA|TRBJ2-7|TRBD2|19|TRBV6-2/TRBV6-3
CASSYSAQGLAGQGHEQYF
TGTGCCAGCAGTTACTCGGCCCAGGGACTAGCGGGACAAGGACACGAGCAGTACTTC
>NA|TRBJ2-7|NA|13|TRBV5-6
CASSLVEGYEQYF
TGTGCCAGCAGCTTGGTGGAAGGATACGAGCAGTACTTC
>NA|TRBJ2-1|TRBD1|16|TRBV7-2
CASSPRGQGSYNEQFF
TGTGCCAGCAGCCCACGGGGACAGGGCTCCTACAATGAGCAGTTCTTC
>NA|TRBJ1-1|TRBD1|14|TRBV19
CASLTGAENTEAFF
TGTGCCAGCCTGACAGGGGCGGAGAACACTGAAGCTTTCTTT
>NA|TRBJ2-1|TRBD2|18|TRBV7-8
CASSLALAGGPQYNEQFF
TGTGCCAGCAGCTTAGCTCTAGCGGGGGGGCCTCAGTACAATGAGCAGTTCTTC
>NA|TRBJ2-7|NA|14|TRBV29-1
CSVGGGFSSYEQYF
TGCAGCGTTGGAGGGGGGTTTAGCTCCTACGAGCAGTACTTC
>NA|TRBJ2-3|NA|13|TRBV7-2
CASSSGGTDTQYF
TGTGCCAGCAGCTCGGGAGGCACAGATACGCAGTATTTT
>NA|TRBJ1-6|TRBD1|14|TRBV19
CASNPTGGISPLHF
TGTGCCAGTAACCCGACAGGGGGCATTTCACCCCTCCACTTT
>NA|TRBJ2-7|TRBD1|17|TRBV15
CATSREKTGTAGSEQYF
TGTGCCACCAGCAGAGAAAAGACCGGGACAGCAGGGAGCGAGCAGTACTTC
>NA|TRBJ2-2|NA|15|TRBV6-2/TRBV6-3
CASSYGQTNTGELFF
TGTGCCAGCAGTTACGGACAGACGAACACCGGGGAGCTGTTTTTT
>few|TRBJ1-5|NA|14|TRBV6-1
CASSETWRGLAQHF
TGTGCCAGCAGTGAGACTTGGAGGGGATTGGCCCAGCATTTT
>NA|TRBJ2-5|NA|13|TRBV2
CASAAGLRETQYF
TGTGCCAGCGCGGCAGGGCTTCGAGAGACCCAGTACTTC
>NA|TRBJ2-7|NA|13|TRBV6-5
CASSQQLSYEQYF
TGTGCCAGCAGTCAGCAACTCTCCTACGAGCAGTACTTC
>NA|TRBJ1-2|NA|17|TRBV7-2
CASSLRDSPLRDYGYTF
TGTGCCAGCAGCTTACGGGACTCCCCTCTGAGGGACTATGGCTACACCTTC
>NA|TRBJ2-7|NA|14|TRBV5-4
CASSQFSDSYEQYF
TGTGCCAGCAGCCAATTCTCGGACAGCTACGAGCAGTACTTC
>once|TRBJ2-7|TRBD2|17|TRBV5-8
CASSFGGLAGDYYEQYF
TGTGCCAGCAGCTTTGGGGGACTAGCGGGGGACTACTACGAGCAGTACTTC
>NA|TRBJ1-5|TRBD1|16|TRBV19
CASSSGTGGIHQPQHF
TGTGCCAGTAGTTCCGGGACAGGGGGGATCCATCAGCCCCAGCATTTT
>NA|TRBJ2-5|NA|13|TRBV11-2
CASSWGLEKTQYF
TGTGCCAGCAGCTGGGGACTGGAAAAGACCCAGTACTTC
>NA|TRBJ1-2|NA|16|TRBV6-2/TRBV6-3
CASSLITHLNGYGYTF
TGTGCCAGCAGTTTGATTACACACCTAAATGGCTATGGCTACACCTTC
>NA|TRBJ2-7|NA|12|TRBV5-4
CASSLIRWEQYF
TGTGCCAGCAGCCTAATACGGTGGGAGCAGTACTTC
>NA|TRBJ1-2|TRBD1|15|TRBV28
CASSFRGPGGYGYTF
TGTGCCAGCAGTTTCAGGGGGCCGGGGGGCTATGGCTACACCTTC
>NA|TRBJ2-5|TRBD2|15|TRBV27
CANSSIAGGRETQYF
TGTGCCAACAGTTCCATAGCGGGGGGGCGCGAGACCCAGTACTTC
>NA|TRBJ1-2|NA|13|TRBV7-9
CASSLESGAGYTF
TGTGCCAGCAGCTTAGAATCAGGGGCCGGCTACACCTTC
>NA|TRBJ2-4|TRBD2|19|TRBV5-3
CARSLGKRGRLIAKNIQYF
TGTGCCAGAAGCTTGGGAAAGCGGGGGCGACTAATAGCCAAAAACATTCAGTACTTC
>NA|TRBJ1-1|NA|13|TRBV5-4
CASSPTADTEAFF
TGTGCCAGCAGCCCGACAGCAGACACTGAAGCTTTCTTT
>NA|TRBJ2-6|NA|15|TRBV5-1
CASSLGVSGANVLTF
TGCGCCAGCAGCTTGGGAGTCTCTGGGGCCAACGTCCTGACTTTC
>NA|TRBJ1-1|NA|15|TRBV11-2
CASSFPFRGFTEAFF
TGTGCCAGCAGCTTCCCCTTCAGGGGATTCACTGAAGCTTTCTTT
>NA|TRBJ2-3|TRBD2|15|TRBV19
CASSILLGGSDTQYF
TGTGCCAGTAGTATACTCCTGGGGGGGTCAGATACGCAGTATTTT
>once|TRBJ2-1|TRBD1|14|TRBV9
CASSVVSMGQEQFF
TGTGCCAGCAGCGTAGTTTCAATGGGACAGGAGCAGTTCTTC
>NA|TRBJ1-2|NA|12|TRBV11-2
CASSFPEDGYTF
TGTGCCAGCAGCTTCCCGGAGGATGGCTACACCTTC